The 3 T cell receptor beta chains below were found in one sample sequenced in a study of cytomegalovirus exposure and HLA in healthy donors. Method: immunoSEQ multiplex PCR; TCRdb's copy keeps in-frame clones and lacks some. The table records about 200,000 clones, 80% to 85% of them present only once. Material: PBMCs. The receptors derive from a young woman in good health and CMV-seronegative.

This chain links TRBV7-2 with TRBJ2-7; TRBD2 agrees at 9 bases. CDR1 is SGHTA, CDR2 FQGNSA, per germline. J gave up 2 bases and V 3 bases, and 2 bases lay outside the gene matches. The CDR3 totals 14 residues. CDR3 residues: CASSFASGAYEQYF. The CDR3 bases are TGTGCCAGCAGCTTCGCTAGCGGGGCCTACGAGCAGTACTTC.

The genes are TRBV5-4 and TRBJ1-2, with D perhaps TRBD1 (6 bases). Germline CDR1 SGHNT, CDR2 YYREEE (reference sequence). The CDR3 loop spans 15 amino acids. V lost 1 base, J lost 3 bases, and 13 bases lay in between. As DNA, the CDR3 is TGTGCCAGCAGCTTGCGGACAGACGGGCACTATGGCTACACCTTC. Its protein is CASSLRTDGHYGYTF.

This sequence joins TRBV28 and TRBJ2-3, with 7 positions matching TRBD1. Germline V gene sequence: CDR1 MDHEN, CDR2 SYDVKM. J was trimmed by 2 bases and V by 4 bases; bases with no gene match: 6. This CDR3 region has 15 residues. CDR3 DNA: TGTGCCAGCAGTTCCCGGGACAGTATCACAGATACGCAGTATTTT. Translating it yields CASSSRDSITDTQYF.